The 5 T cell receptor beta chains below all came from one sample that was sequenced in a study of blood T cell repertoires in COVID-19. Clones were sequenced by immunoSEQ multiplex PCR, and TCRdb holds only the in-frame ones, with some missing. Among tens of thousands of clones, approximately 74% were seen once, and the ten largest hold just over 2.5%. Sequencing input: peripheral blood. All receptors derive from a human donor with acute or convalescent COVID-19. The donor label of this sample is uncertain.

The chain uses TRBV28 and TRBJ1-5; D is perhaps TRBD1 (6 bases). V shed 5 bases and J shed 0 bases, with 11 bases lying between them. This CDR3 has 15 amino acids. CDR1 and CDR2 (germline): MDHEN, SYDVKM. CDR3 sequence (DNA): TGTGCCAGCAGTAATGGACAGACTAGCAATCAGCCCCAGCATTTT. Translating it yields CASSNGQTSNQPQHF. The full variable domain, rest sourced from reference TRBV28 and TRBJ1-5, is DVKVTQSSRYLVKRTGEKVFLECVQDMDHENMFWYRQDPGLGLRLIYFSYDVKMKEKGDIPEGYSVSREKKERFSLILESASTNQTSMYLCASSNGQTSNQPQHFGDGTRLSIL.

The CDR3: CATSGQGAAGANVLTF. The DNA for the CDR3 is TGTGCCACCAGTGGACAGGGGGCTGCTGGGGCCAACGTCCTGACTTTC. The chain employs TRBV24-1 and TRBJ2-6, with 10 bases fitting TRBD1. J lost 2 bases, V lost 5 bases, and 2 bases had no gene match. Germline CDR1 is KGHDR and CDR2 is SFDVKD. CDR3 size: 16 residues.

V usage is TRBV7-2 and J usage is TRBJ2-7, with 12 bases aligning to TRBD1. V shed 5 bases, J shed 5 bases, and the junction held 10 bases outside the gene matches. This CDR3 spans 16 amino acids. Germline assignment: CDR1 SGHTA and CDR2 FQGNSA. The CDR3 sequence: CASSVQLGTGGDEQYF. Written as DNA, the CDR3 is TGTGCCAGCAGCGTACAACTAGGGACAGGGGGCGACGAGCAGTACTTC.

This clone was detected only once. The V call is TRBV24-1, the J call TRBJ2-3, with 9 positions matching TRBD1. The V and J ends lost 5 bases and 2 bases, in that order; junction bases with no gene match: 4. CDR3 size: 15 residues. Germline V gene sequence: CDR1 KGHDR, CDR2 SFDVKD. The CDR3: CATSVTGGSTDTQYF. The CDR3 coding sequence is TGTGCCACCAGTGTCACAGGGGGCTCCACAGATACGCAGTATTTT.

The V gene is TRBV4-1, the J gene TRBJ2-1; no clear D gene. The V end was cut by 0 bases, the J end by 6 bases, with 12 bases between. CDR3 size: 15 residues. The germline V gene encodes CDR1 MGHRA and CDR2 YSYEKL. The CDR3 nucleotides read TGCGCCAGCAGCCAAGAGCAGATGACTCGCAATGAGCAGTTCTTC. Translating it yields CASSQEQMTRNEQFF.